This T cell receptor (beta chain) was sequenced for a study of PD-L1 blockade in urothelial cancer. Whole-study context: Blood-derived samples held a median roughly 150,000 T cells.

Regarding this clone: The antigen is not known.

General observations from the study: Better progression-free and overall survival followed lower pretreatment blood clonality.

The germline CDR1 and CDR2 sequences are SEHNR and FQNEAQ (reference sequence). The CDR3 has 16 residues. The V gene lost 5 bases and the J gene lost 5 bases, with 18 bases spanning the gap. Profiled with immunoSEQ multiplex PCR; TCRdb holds only in-frame clones, not every one. The profile shows 60,000 or so clones, under 90% of them singletons. Time point denoted: pretreatment peripheral blood. Sequencing was performed on PBMCs, taken around atezolizumab (anti-PD-L1) treatment. The V call is TRBV7-9, the J call TRBJ2-2; D is possibly TRBD1 (5 bases). The TCR was taken from a man between 65 and 85 years old with urothelial cancer. Here the CDR3 DNA reads TGTGCCAGCAGCCCCAGAGCCAGGGTAGATACCGGGGAGCTGTTTTTT. Translated, it gives CASSPRARVDTGELFF.